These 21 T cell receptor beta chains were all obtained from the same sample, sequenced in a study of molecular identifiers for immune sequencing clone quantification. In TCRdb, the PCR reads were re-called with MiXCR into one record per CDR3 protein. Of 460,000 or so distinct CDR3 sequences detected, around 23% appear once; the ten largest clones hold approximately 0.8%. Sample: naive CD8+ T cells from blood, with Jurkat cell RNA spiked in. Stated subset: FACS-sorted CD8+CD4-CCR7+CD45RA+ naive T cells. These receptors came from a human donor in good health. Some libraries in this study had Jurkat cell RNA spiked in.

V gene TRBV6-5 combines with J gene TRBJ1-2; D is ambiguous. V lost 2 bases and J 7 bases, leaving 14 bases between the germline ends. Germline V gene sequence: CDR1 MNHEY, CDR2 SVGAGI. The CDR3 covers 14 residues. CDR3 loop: CASSYELGKGGYTF. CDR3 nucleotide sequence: TGTGCCAGCAGTTACGAGTTGGGAAAGGGTGGCTACACCTTC.

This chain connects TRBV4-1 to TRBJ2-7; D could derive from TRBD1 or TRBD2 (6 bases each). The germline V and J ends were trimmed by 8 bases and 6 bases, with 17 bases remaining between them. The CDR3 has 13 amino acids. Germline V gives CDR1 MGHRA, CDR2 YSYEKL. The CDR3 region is CASGRVSGAEQYF. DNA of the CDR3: TGCGCCAGCGGCCGGGTATCGGGGGCCGAGCAGTACTTC.

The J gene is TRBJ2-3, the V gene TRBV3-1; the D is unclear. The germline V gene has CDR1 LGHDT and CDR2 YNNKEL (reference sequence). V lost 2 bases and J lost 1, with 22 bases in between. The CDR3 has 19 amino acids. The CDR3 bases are TGTGCCAGCAGCCAACGCTCGATCCTTGGACCTCGGGGCACAGATACGCAGTATTTT. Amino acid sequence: CASSQRSILGPRGTDTQYF.

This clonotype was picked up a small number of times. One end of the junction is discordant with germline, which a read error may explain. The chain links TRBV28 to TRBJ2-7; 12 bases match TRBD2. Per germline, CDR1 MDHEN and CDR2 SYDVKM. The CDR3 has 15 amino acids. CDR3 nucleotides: TGTGCCAGCAGTCAACCGGGACTAGCGGGTTTGTATGCCCACTTC. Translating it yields CASSQPGLAGLYAHF.

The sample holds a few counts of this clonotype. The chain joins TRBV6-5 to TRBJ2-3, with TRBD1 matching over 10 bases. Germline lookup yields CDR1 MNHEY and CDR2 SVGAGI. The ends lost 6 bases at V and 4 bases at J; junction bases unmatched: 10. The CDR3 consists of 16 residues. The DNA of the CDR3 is TGTGCCAGCAGCTTCGATCGACAGGGGGCATCAGATACGCAGTATTTT. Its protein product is CASSFDRQGASDTQYF.

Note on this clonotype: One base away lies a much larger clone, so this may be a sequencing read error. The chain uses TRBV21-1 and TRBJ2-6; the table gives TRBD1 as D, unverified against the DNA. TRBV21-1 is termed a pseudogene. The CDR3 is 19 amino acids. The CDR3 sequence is CASSKRGDRLPSGANVLPF. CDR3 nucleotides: TGTGCCAGCAGCAAAAGGGGGGACAGGTTACCCTCTGGGGCCAACGTCCTGCCTTTC.

CDR3 amino acids: CASSIGAGAPGGTQYF. DNA for the CDR3: TGTGCCAGTAGTATAGGGGCGGGTGCTCCCGGTGGGACCCAGTACTTC. This chain links TRBV19 with TRBJ2-5; the D gene is possibly TRBD2 (5 bases). Germline lookup yields CDR1 LNHDA and CDR2 SQIVND (reference sequence). Trimming removed 1 base from V and 7 bases from J, with 19 bases in between. The CDR3 runs 16 residues.

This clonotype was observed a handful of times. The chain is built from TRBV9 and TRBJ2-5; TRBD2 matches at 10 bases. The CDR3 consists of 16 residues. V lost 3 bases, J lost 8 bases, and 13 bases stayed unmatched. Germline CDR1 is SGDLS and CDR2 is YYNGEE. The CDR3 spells CASSDTGTSAIGTQYF. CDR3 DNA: TGTGCCAGCAGCGATACCGGGACTAGCGCCATTGGCACCCAGTACTTC.

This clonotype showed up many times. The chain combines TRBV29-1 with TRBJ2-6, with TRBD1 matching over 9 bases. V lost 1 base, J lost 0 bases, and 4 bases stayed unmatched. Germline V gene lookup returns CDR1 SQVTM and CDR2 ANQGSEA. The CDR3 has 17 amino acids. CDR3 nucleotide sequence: TGCAGCGTTGAAGGGACAGGGGCCTCCTCTGGGGCCAACGTCCTGACTTTC. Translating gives CSVEGTGASSGANVLTF.

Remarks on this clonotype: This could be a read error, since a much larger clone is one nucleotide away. Written as DNA, the CDR3 is TGTGCCAGCAGCTCCCGGGACAGGGTCAATGAGCAGTTCTTC. It specifies CASSSRDRVNEQFF. The gene calls are TRBV11-3 and TRBJ2-1, with 9 bases identical to TRBD1. The CDR3 is made up of 14 amino acids. The junction had 4 bases not matched to a gene; V was cut back by 4 bases and J by 6 bases. CDR1 SGHNT and CDR2 YENEEA come from the germline V gene. The whole variable domain, filled in from reference TRBV11-3 and TRBJ2-1, reads EAGVVQSPRYKIIEKKQPVAFWCNPISGHNTLYWYLQNLGQGPELLIRYENEEAVDDSQLPKDRFSAERLKGVDSTLKIQPAELGDSAVYLCASSSRDRVNEQFFGPGTRLTVL.

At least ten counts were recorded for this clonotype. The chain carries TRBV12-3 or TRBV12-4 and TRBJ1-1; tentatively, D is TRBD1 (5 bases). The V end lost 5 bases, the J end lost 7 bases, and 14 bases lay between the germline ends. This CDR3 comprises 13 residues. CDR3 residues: CASSPRDFFEAFF. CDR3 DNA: TGTGCCAGCAGTCCCAGGGACTTTTTTGAAGCTTTCTTT.

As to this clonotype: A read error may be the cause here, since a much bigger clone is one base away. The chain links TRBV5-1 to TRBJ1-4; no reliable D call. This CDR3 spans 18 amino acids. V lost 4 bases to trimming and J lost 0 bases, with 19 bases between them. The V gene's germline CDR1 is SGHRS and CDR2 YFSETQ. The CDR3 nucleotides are TGCGCCAGCAGCCTGGACGGGAGAAAGCTTGCAACTAATGAAAAACTGTTTTTT. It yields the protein CASSLDGRKLATNEKLFF.

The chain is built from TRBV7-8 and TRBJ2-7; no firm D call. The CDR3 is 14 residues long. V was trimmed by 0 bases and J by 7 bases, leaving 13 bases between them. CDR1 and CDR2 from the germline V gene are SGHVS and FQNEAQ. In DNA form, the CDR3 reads TGTGCCAGCAGCTTAGCCGACCCCTGGATTGAGCAGTACTTC. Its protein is CASSLADPWIEQYF.

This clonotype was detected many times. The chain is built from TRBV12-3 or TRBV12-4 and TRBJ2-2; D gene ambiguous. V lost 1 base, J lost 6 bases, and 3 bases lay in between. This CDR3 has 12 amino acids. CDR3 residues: CASSLGAGELFF. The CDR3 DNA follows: TGTGCCAGCAGTTTAGGGGCCGGGGAGCTGTTTTTT.

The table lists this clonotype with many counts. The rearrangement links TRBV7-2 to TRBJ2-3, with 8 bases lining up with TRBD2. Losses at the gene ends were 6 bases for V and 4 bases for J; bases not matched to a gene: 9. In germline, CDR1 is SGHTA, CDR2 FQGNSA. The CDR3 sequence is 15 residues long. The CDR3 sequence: CASRLTSGSSDTQYF. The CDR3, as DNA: TGTGCCAGCAGATTAACGAGCGGGAGCTCAGATACGCAGTATTTT.

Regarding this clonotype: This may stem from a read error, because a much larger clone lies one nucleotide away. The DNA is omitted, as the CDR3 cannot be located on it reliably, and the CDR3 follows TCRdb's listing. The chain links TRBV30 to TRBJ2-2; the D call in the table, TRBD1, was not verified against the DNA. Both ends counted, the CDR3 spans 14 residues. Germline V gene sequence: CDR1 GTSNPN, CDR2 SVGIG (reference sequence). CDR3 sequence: CAWSVGQGAGEQFF.

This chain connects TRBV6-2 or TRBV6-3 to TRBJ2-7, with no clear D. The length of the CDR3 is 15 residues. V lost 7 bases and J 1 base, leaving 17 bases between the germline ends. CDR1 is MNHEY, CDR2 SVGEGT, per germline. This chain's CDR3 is CASTPAERFSYEQYF. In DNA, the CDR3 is TGTGCCAGCACCCCGGCGGAGCGCTTTTCCTACGAGCAGTACTTC.

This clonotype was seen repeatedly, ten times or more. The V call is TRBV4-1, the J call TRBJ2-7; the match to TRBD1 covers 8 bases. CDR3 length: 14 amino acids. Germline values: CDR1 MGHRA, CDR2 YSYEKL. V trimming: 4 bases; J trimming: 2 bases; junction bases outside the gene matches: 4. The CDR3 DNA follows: TGCGCCAGCAGCCCCAGGACAGGGCCCTACGAGCAGTACTTC. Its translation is CASSPRTGPYEQYF.

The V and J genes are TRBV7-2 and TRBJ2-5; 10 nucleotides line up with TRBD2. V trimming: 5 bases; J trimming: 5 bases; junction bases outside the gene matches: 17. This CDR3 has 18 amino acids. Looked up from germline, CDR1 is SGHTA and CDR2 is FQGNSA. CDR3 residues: CASSVGYRLAGVGETQYF. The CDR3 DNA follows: TGTGCCAGCAGCGTAGGTTATCGGCTAGCGGGAGTGGGTGAGACCCAGTACTTC.

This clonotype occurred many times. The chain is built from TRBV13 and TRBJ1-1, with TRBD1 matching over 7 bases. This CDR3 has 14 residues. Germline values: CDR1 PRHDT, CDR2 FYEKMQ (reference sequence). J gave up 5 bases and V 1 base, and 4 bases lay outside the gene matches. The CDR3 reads CASSLADRVTEAFF. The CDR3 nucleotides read TGTGCCAGCAGCTTAGCTGACAGGGTAACTGAAGCTTTCTTT.

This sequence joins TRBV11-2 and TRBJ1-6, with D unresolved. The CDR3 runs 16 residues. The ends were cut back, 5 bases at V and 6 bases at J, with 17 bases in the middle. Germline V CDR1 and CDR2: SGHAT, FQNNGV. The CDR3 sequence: CASSAKLENSNSPLHF. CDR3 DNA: TGTGCCAGCAGCGCTAAGCTCGAAAATTCTAATTCACCCCTCCACTTT.